This T cell receptor (beta chain) stems from a study of Ad26.COV2.S vaccination and SARS-CoV-2 variants. Libraries were prepared by immunoSEQ multiplex PCR; TCRdb keeps only in-frame clonotypes and omits some of them. The sample records around 310,000 clones, roughly 88% being singletons. Treatment given: around 19 received Ad26.COV2.S at low or high dose, single or two shots; roughly five received placebo; per-sample allocation not given. Samples came from day 63 after the first vaccine or placebo injection. The CDR3 runs 15 residues. With 2 bases removed from V and 0 bases from J, the gap between germline ends came to 8 bases. Germline CDR1 is SGHTA and CDR2 is FQGNSA.

The chain has TRBV7-2 and TRBJ1-5; D is ambiguous. This specimen was peripheral blood, taken in a trial of Ad26.COV2.S vaccine versus placebo. The sequence was collected from a person aged 18-60 years who received the Ad26.COV2.S COVID-19 vaccine or a placebo. CDR3 sequence: CASSLWGFSNQPQHF. For the CDR3, the DNA is TGTGCCAGCAGCTTATGGGGATTTAGCAATCAGCCCCAGCATTTT.